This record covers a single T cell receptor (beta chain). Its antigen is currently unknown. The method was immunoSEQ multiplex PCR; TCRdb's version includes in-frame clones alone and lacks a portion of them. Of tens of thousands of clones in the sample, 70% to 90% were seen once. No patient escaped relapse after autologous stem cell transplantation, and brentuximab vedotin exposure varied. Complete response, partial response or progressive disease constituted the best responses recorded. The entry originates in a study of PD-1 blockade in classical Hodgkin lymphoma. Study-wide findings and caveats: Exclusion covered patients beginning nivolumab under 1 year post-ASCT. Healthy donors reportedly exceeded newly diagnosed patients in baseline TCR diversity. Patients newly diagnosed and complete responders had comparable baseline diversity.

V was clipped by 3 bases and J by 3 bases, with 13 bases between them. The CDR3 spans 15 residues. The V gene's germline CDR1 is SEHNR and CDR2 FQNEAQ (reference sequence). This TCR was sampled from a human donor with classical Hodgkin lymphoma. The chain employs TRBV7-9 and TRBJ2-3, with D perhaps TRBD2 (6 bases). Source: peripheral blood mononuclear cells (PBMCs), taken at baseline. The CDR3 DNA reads TGTGCCAGCAGCTTTAGCGGCACTAGGACAGATACGCAGTATTTT. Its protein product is CASSFSGTRTDTQYF.